This T cell receptor (beta chain) originates from a study of blood T cell repertoires in COVID-19. This CDR3 comprises 13 residues. V gave up 5 bases and J gave up 1 base, with 8 bases separating them. Germline V gene data show CDR1 as SGHRS and CDR2 as YFSETQ. In the original workflow: Counts of nucleated cells, estimated from reference gene primer amplification, were obtained. The protocol was immunoSEQ multiplex PCR, while the TCRdb copy is restricted to in-frame clones and leaves out a portion. The V and J calls and the clone size are those of that table, but D and trimming were determined from the DNA. The sample yields about 87,000 clones, around 83% seen once.

Input material: peripheral blood. This receptor was taken from a woman aged 65 to 85 with acute or convalescent COVID-19. This chain links TRBV5-1 with TRBJ2-3; the D is unclear. The CDR3 is CASREYGTDTQYF. The CDR3 DNA follows: TGCGCCAGCAGAGAGTACGGCACAGATACGCAGTATTTT.